What follows is one T cell receptor beta chain and its context. Its antigen remains unidentified. Germline assignment: CDR1 SQVTM and CDR2 ANQGSEA. This CDR3 comprises 15 residues. The data were taken from a study of T cells expressing NK-cell markers. On the study more broadly: With respect to HCMV, seven of the eight sequenced donors were seropositive, and one was seronegative. Study-level points and caveats: Of the CD8+ T cells in about 6 donors, about 1.0-7.0% belonged to dominant NKG2C+ clonotypes. In four donors, these clonotypes also led the CD3+CD56-NKG2C+ fraction.

Template switching by 5'RACE with UMIs generated the TCR beta cDNA. TCRdb re-called the 5' RACE reads; every CDR3 protein appears as one record, without DNA. Here the sample table reports 400,000 to 450,000 distinct CDR3 sequences. Sequencing input: blood T cells: a sorted CD56 or NKG2C T cell subset, CD4+ or CD8+ T cells, or bulk PBMC T cells (not recorded which). The TCR originated in a woman aged 18-70 years in good health. The rearrangement joins TRBV29-1 to TRBJ2-2; the D call of TRBD1 rests on TCRdb alone, since no DNA is present to check it. This chain's CDR3 is CSVEAGKANTGELFF.